This TCR beta chain was identified in a study of OX40 agonist ivuxolimab in advanced cancers. Study at large: A male proportion of about 84% was recorded, with mean age 60 years and range about 23 to 90. Study-level points and caveats: Low normalized T-cell clonal expansion was also seen in some nonresponders.

Assay: immunoSEQ multiplex PCR; the TCRdb copy retains only in-frame clones and omits some. The top ten clones hold roughly 0.44% of a sample with 50,000 to 80,000 clones, 75% to 95% of them seen once. Concerning this clone itself: Its antigen is undetermined.

With 1 base removed from V and 5 bases from J, the gap between germline ends came to 14 bases. Germline CDR1 is SGHVS and CDR2 is FQNEAQ. There are 15 residues in the CDR3. The source material was CD4+ or CD8+ T cells sorted from blood, sampled in a trial of the OX40 agonist ivuxolimab. The chain employs TRBV7-8 and TRBJ1-2; possible D gene TRBD1, 6 bases. This clonotype was obtained from an adult with an advanced solid tumor such as melanoma, head and neck, liver or kidney cancer. For the CDR3, the DNA is TGTGCCAGCAGCTTAGAGTTGGGGGCCGGGTATGGCTACACCTTC. Amino acids: CASSLELGAGYGYTF.